The source of this T cell receptor (beta chain) is a study of post-analysis software for immune sequencing data (dated by TCRdb to the mid-2010s). About the investigation overall: The recorded disease courses included relapsing-remitting, secondary progressive and progressive-relapsing multiple sclerosis, and some patients had no subtype annotation. The patient repertoires were set against roughly eleven previously published healthy control repertoires from donors whose ages ranged from roughly 6 to 25 years. A subset of samples was prepared in parallel using single-end sample barcoding, then pooled and co-amplified after Illumina adapter ligation.

Preparation of the library involved PCR. Sequencing was carried out with an Illumina HiSeq 2500. To reduce PCR and sequencing biases, unique molecular identifiers were built into the TCR beta cDNA libraries. Every 1 to 10 million input T cells yielded about 500,000 cDNA molecules, meaning each molecule approximated one T cell. The same protocol used for the earlier healthy control dataset was applied to prepare and sequence the patient libraries. Within a given batch, samples were prepared together, multiplexed and sequenced on the same HiSeq lane. The paper's data handling went like this. MIGEC was used to process the raw barcoded reads, and molecular identifier groups with only a single read were discarded before consensus assembly and CDR3 extraction. VDJtools was used for post-analysis of the clonotype tables, and diversity was normalized by down-sampling every dataset to the size of the smallest sample. To correct batch-related cross-sample contamination, repertoire overlap clustering matched CDR3 amino acid sequences but not nucleotide sequences. TCRdb applied fastp at Q25 and MiXCR to the public reads, then kept only in-frame beta chains. Each CDR3 protein gets just one entry, which takes the most common genes and DNA from the rows behind it. The V and J calls shown here were made by TCRdb, not taken from the authors' results. This sample gives approximately 730,000 distinct CDR3 sequences in total; roughly 30% of them show up just once. The top ten clones comprise around 0.56% of the sample.

This clonotype has only a few counts. Its antigen is unknown. No quality values exist for individual bases; no much larger clone is one base distant. Results the study describes overall, beyond this receptor: Direct clustering with F measure showed strong co-clustering of samples prepared in the same batch, prompting a batch-effect correction. The multiple sclerosis patient group was slightly younger than the control group. Compared with controls, multiple sclerosis patients had significantly lower normalized Chao1 diversity, a finding suggesting substantial peripheral T-cell clonal expansion. A handful of TRBV segments, including TRBV5-6, TRBV5-1 and TRBV20-1, were significantly more frequent in patients than controls.

The V and J ends are trimmed by 1 base and 8 bases, leaving 12 bases between them. The CDR3, from cysteine to phenylalanine, totals 14 residues. Only CDR3 DNA remains: 42 bases, in frame from the first base. CDR1 LGHDT and CDR2 YNNKEL are derived from the germline V gene (reference sequence). TCR beta repertoires were profiled from peripheral blood of approximately 13 young patients with multiple sclerosis to demonstrate the VDJtools post-analysis software. The patients with multiple sclerosis were children and adolescents between roughly 6 and 17 years of age. The TCR was taken from a girl aged 5 to 17 with multiple sclerosis. Specimen: blood. The chain is made from TRBV3-1 and TRBJ2-4; TRBD2 is perhaps the D gene, given 5 matching bases. The nucleotides are TGTGCCAGCAGCCAAGGGGCCTCGAGGGACATTCAGTACTTC. Translated, it reads CASSQGASRDIQYF.